The present T cell receptor (beta chain) was sequenced within a study of blood T cell repertoires in COVID-19. Study-wide context: Nucleic acid was either cDNA or gDNA, and it came from T cells, B-cell-depleted T cells, or PBMCs.

This clone turned up a few times. Assay used: immunoSEQ multiplex PCR; TCRdb lists only in-frame clones, some missing. This sample carries under 50,000 clones, over 80% of them seen once, and the ten largest clones take about three fifths. Material for sequencing was peripheral blood. The sequence derives from a man aged 65 to 79 with acute or convalescent COVID-19.

The CDR3 sequence is CASSYWTGSAAQETQYF. CDR3 DNA: TGTGCCAGCAGTTACTGGACAGGGTCGGCGGCCCAAGAGACCCAGTACTTC. V is TRBV6-2 or TRBV6-3 and J is TRBJ2-5; 8 bases line up with TRBD1. The germline CDR1 and CDR2 sequences are MNHEY and SVGEGT. V lost 1 base, J lost 1 base, and 8 bases stayed unmatched. This CDR3 has 17 residues.